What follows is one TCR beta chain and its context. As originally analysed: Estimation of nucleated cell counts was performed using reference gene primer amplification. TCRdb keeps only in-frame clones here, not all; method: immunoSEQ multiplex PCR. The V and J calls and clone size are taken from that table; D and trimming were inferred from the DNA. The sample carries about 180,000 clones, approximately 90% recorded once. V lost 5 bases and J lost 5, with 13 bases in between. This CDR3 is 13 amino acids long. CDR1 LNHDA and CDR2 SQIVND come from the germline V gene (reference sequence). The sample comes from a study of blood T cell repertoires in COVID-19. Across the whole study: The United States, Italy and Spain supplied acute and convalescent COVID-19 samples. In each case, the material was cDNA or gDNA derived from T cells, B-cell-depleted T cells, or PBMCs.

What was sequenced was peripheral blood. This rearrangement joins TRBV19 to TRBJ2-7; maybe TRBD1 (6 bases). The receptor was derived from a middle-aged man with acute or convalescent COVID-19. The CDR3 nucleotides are TGTGCCAGTAGTCCCCAGGGGTTCGACGAGCAGTACTTC. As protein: CASSPQGFDEQYF.